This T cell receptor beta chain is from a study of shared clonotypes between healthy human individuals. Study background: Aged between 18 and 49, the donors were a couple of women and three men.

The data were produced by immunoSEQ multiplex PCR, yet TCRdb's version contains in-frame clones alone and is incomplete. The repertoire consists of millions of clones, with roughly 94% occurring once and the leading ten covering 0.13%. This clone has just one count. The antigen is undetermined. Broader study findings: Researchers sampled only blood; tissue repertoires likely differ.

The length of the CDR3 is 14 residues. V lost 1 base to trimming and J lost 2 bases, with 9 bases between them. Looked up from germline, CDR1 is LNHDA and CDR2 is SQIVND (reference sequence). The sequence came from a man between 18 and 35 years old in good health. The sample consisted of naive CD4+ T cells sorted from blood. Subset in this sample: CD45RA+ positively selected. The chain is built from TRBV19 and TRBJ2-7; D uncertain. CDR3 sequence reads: CASSIVDATYEQYF. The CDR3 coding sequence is TGTGCCAGTAGTATAGTTGACGCTACCTACGAGCAGTACTTC.